This T cell receptor (beta chain) comes out of a study of OX40 agonist ivuxolimab in advanced cancers. General study findings and limits: Patients with a partial response at 0.1-3.0 mg/kg had among the lowest clonal expansion. Expanded clones were, on average, more numerous among CD8+ T cells than CD4+.

V dropped 5 bases and J dropped 7 bases, with 3 bases sitting between them. CDR1 and CDR2 from the germline V gene are SGHAT and FQNNGV. The CDR3 has 11 residues. This clone was recorded once. Its matching antigen is unknown. TCRdb's copy holds only in-frame clones and misses some; the assay was immunoSEQ multiplex PCR. The table includes under 100,000 clones, 85% to 95% detected once. V usage is TRBV11-2 and J usage is TRBJ1-6; no definite D call. This material consisted of CD4+ or CD8+ T cells sorted from blood, taken in a trial of the OX40 agonist ivuxolimab. This sequence was found in an adult with an advanced solid tumor such as melanoma, head and neck, liver or kidney cancer. CDR3 in DNA: TGTGCCAGCAGCCGCAATTCACCCCTCCACTTT. It is translated as CASSRNSPLHF. The variable domain in full, completed from reference TRBV11-2 and TRBJ1-6, reads EAGVAQSPRYKIIEKRQSVAFWCNPISGHATLYWYQQILGQGPKLLIQFQNNGVVDDSQLPKDRFSAERLKGVDSTLKIQPAKLEDSAVYLCASSRNSPLHFGNGTRLTVT.